This entry lists 9 T cell receptor beta chains sequenced from one sample in a study of identical twins. TCRdb re-called the 5' RACE reads through MiXCR, storing one row per CDR3 protein. The profile shows 250,000 or so distinct CDR3 sequences, about 12% of them singletons. This sample also appeared in a second study, on yellow fever vaccine responses in identical twins.

The sample consisted of memory (CD45RO+) T cells sorted from blood. These receptors originate from a woman aged 18-29 years in good health.

As DNA, the CDR3 is TGCGCCAGCAGCCAAGATTCAAACCCCTCCTACGAGCAGTACTTC. It is translated as CASSQDSNPSYEQYF. The rearrangement joins TRBV4-1 to TRBJ2-7; D unresolved. This CDR3 is built from 15 residues. Trimming removed 0 bases from V and 0 bases from J, with 9 bases in between. Germline assignment: CDR1 MGHRA and CDR2 YSYEKL.

The chain is built from TRBV30 and TRBJ2-2, with D unresolved. This CDR3 is 11 amino acids long. V lost 1 base and J 4 bases, leaving 1 base between the germline ends. Looked up from germline, CDR1 is GTSNPN and CDR2 is SVGIG (reference sequence). The CDR3 spells CAWSATGELFF. CDR3 in DNA: TGTGCCTGGAGTGCCACCGGGGAGCTGTTTTTT.

This clonotype occurred a few times. The chain combines TRBV20-1 with TRBJ2-5; D might be TRBD2 (7 bases). The CDR3 loop spans 13 amino acids. The germline V gene has CDR1 DFQATT and CDR2 SNEGSKA (reference sequence). V lost 3 bases and J lost 3, with 11 bases in between. The CDR3 here is CSASSGGEETQYF. The CDR3 nucleotides read TGCAGTGCTAGTTCGGGGGGCGAAGAGACCCAGTACTTC.

This clonotype was seen many times. The chain joins TRBV12-3 or TRBV12-4 to TRBJ2-3; D is ambiguous. The CDR3 has 14 amino acids. Trimming left V 5 bases short and J 3 bases short, with 12 bases between. The CDR3 DNA is TGTGCCAGCAGTCCGGCTGGCAGAACAGATACGCAGTATTTT. Translation gives CASSPAGRTDTQYF.

There are many counts of this clonotype. The chain recombines TRBV4-2 with TRBJ1-5, with D perhaps TRBD1 (5 bases). V was cut by 1 base and J by 7 bases, with 11 bases left in between. Germline CDR1 LGHNA, CDR2 YNFKEQ. The CDR3 totals 14 residues. The CDR3 region has the DNA TGTGCCAGCAGCCAAGGGGGCAATGGGCAGCCCCAGCATTTT. Translated, it gives CASSQGGNGQPQHF.

The V and J genes are TRBV9 and TRBJ2-6; D not certain. Looked up from germline, CDR1 is SGDLS and CDR2 is YYNGEE. With 1 base removed from V and 0 bases from J, the gap between germline ends came to 8 bases. The CDR3 spans 16 residues. CDR3 in DNA: TGTGCCAGCAGCGTATCCCCTTCCTCTGGGGCCAACGTCCTGACTTTC. Its protein product is CASSVSPSSGANVLTF.

J is TRBJ2-5 and V is TRBV15; perhaps TRBD2 as D (5 bases). This CDR3 has 14 residues. Trimming took 1 base from V and 2 from J, leaving 8 bases between them. Per the germline V gene, CDR1 is LNHNV and CDR2 is YYDKDF (reference sequence). The CDR3 coding sequence is TGTGCCACCAGCAGAGCCCGGACTCAAGAGACCCAGTACTTC. It is translated as CATSRARTQETQYF.

This clonotype occurred a few times. The J gene is TRBJ2-7, the V gene TRBV14, with D hard to call. V gave up 1 base and J gave up 3 bases, with 4 bases separating them. The CDR3 consists of 12 residues. CDR1 SGHDN and CDR2 FVKESK come from the germline V gene. This chain's CDR3 is CASSQALYEQYF. CDR3 bases: TGTGCCAGCAGCCAAGCCCTCTACGAGCAGTACTTC.

This clonotype was detected once. V is TRBV12-3 or TRBV12-4 and J is TRBJ2-2, with 8 bases fitting TRBD2. The CDR3 has 13 amino acids. The trim removed 5 bases at V and 8 bases at J, leaving 4 bases unmatched. The CDR3 coding sequence is TGTGCCAGCAGTCCCGGACTAGCTGGGGAGCTGTTTTTT. Encoded protein: CASSPGLAGELFF.